Below, one TCR beta chain is given with its context. The treatment is: around 19 received Ad26.COV2.S at low or high dose, single or two shots; several received placebo; per-sample allocation not given. The study sampled participants on day 63 after the first vaccine or placebo injection. Some clones are missing from TCRdb's copy, which holds only in-frame ones; the method was immunoSEQ multiplex PCR. The sample yields about 410,000 clones, roughly nine tenths seen once. The V and J ends lost 8 bases and 3 bases, in that order; junction bases with no gene match: 9. CDR1 and CDR2 (germline): SGHVS, FNYEAQ. The length of the CDR3 is 15 residues. The entry originates in a study of Ad26.COV2.S vaccination and SARS-CoV-2 variants. Study background: Once or twice, 56 days apart, Ad26.COV2.S was delivered intramuscularly.

The sample was peripheral blood, taken in a trial of Ad26.COV2.S vaccine versus placebo. This chain joins TRBV7-6 and TRBJ2-1; TRBD2 matches at 8 bases. The TCR was taken from a person aged 18-60 years who received the Ad26.COV2.S COVID-19 vaccine or a placebo. The chain's CDR3 is CASGGAGGGYNEQFF. CDR3 DNA sequence: TGTGCCAGCGGGGGGGCGGGGGGCGGCTACAATGAGCAGTTCTTC.